Listed below are T cell receptor beta chains from one sample, sequenced in a study of cytomegalovirus exposure and HLA in healthy donors. TCRdb's table, derived via immunoSEQ multiplex PCR, lists solely in-frame clones and lacks some. The table records roughly 90,000 clones, 80% to 90% of them present only once. The sequencing input was PBMCs. These receptor sequences come from a young man in good health and CMV-seronegative. Each CDR3 is given with its conserved first and last residue. Fields, in order: V gene, D gene, J gene, clone size, CDR3 protein, CDR3 DNA. A D gene is named only where the DNA matches it firmly. Expanded clones are given a class, and other clones once, few, many or no size at all.

v_call: TRBV6-5
d_call: TRBD1
j_call: TRBJ1-4
clone_size: .
cdr3_aa: CASSSPGTGGEKLFF
cdr3_nt: TGTGCCAGCAGTTCTCCCGGGACAGGGGGTGAAAAACTGTTTTTT

v_call: TRBV5-1
d_call: TRBD1
j_call: TRBJ1-2
clone_size: .
cdr3_aa: CASSQDTRTGNYGYTF
cdr3_nt: TGCGCCAGCAGCCAAGATACGAGGACAGGGAACTATGGCTACACCTTC

v_call: TRBV30
d_call: .
j_call: TRBJ1-1
clone_size: .
cdr3_aa: CAWSAWPGSSTEAFF
cdr3_nt: TGTGCCTGGAGTGCGTGGCCAGGGTCGAGCACTGAAGCTTTCTTT

v_call: TRBV27
d_call: TRBD2
j_call: TRBJ2-7
clone_size: .
cdr3_aa: CASSATSGRYEQYF
cdr3_nt: TGTGCCAGCAGTGCCACTAGCGGGAGATACGAGCAGTACTTC

v_call: TRBV2
d_call: .
j_call: TRBJ2-7
clone_size: once
cdr3_aa: CASTLRSGGSSYEQYF
cdr3_nt: TGTGCCAGCACCCTGCGGTCCGGGGGTAGCTCCTACGAGCAGTACTTC

v_call: TRBV7-9
d_call: TRBD2
j_call: TRBJ2-2
clone_size: .
cdr3_aa: CASSLARLGLAGAGGELFF
cdr3_nt: TGTGCCAGCAGCTTAGCGCGTCTTGGACTAGCGGGAGCGGGCGGGGAGCTGTTTTTT

v_call: TRBV28
d_call: .
j_call: TRBJ1-1
clone_size: .
cdr3_aa: CASSAGLGAFF
cdr3_nt: TGTGCCAGCAGCGCTGGACTCGGAGCTTTCTTT

v_call: TRBV5-5
d_call: TRBD1
j_call: TRBJ1-1
clone_size: .
cdr3_aa: CASSLEQQGVTEAFF
cdr3_nt: TGTGCCAGCAGCTTGGAACAGCAGGGGGTAACTGAAGCTTTCTTT

v_call: TRBV4-1
d_call: .
j_call: TRBJ2-1
clone_size: .
cdr3_aa: CASSQEGSGDYNEQFF
cdr3_nt: TGCGCCAGCAGCCAAGAGGGTAGCGGAGACTACAATGAGCAGTTCTTC

v_call: TRBV25-1
d_call: TRBD2
j_call: TRBJ2-2
clone_size: .
cdr3_aa: CASSPPGLAGGGTGELFF
cdr3_nt: TGTGCCAGCAGTCCTCCCGGACTAGCGGGAGGAGGCACCGGGGAGCTGTTTTTT

v_call: TRBV9
d_call: TRBD1
j_call: TRBJ2-7
clone_size: .
cdr3_aa: CASSVVDRGGKQYF
cdr3_nt: TGTGCCAGCAGCGTAGTGGACAGGGGCGGTAAGCAGTACTTC

v_call: TRBV5-1
d_call: .
j_call: TRBJ1-3
clone_size: .
cdr3_aa: CASSYNDRDWRNTIYF
cdr3_nt: TGCGCCAGCAGCTACAATGACCGGGACTGGCGAAACACCATATATTTT

v_call: TRBV28
d_call: .
j_call: TRBJ1-2
clone_size: .
cdr3_aa: CASSLLNYGYTF
cdr3_nt: TGTGCCAGCAGTTTACTTAACTATGGCTACACCTTC

v_call: TRBV7-6
d_call: .
j_call: TRBJ1-2
clone_size: .
cdr3_aa: CASSLSGGGPYGYTF
cdr3_nt: TGTGCCAGCAGCCTCTCCGGGGGGGGTCCCTATGGCTACACCTTC

v_call: TRBV7-9
d_call: .
j_call: TRBJ1-1
clone_size: .
cdr3_aa: CASSLAWGGAFF
cdr3_nt: TGTGCCAGCAGCTTAGCCTGGGGGGGGGCTTTCTTT

v_call: TRBV27
d_call: .
j_call: TRBJ2-7
clone_size: .
cdr3_aa: CASSFTSAYEQYF
cdr3_nt: TGTGCCAGCAGTTTCACCAGTGCCTACGAGCAGTACTTC